A single sample is the source of the 8 T cell receptor beta chains below, sequenced in a study of cytomegalovirus exposure and HLA in healthy donors. This PCR relied on a set of 60 Vbeta primers and 13 Jbeta primers. Sequencing used immunoSEQ multiplex PCR; TCRdb keeps in-frame clones, though not all of them. The sample shows roughly 120,000 clones, roughly 72% of them seen only once. Sample: PBMCs. Receptors originate from a woman between 40 and 50 years old in good health and CMV-seropositive.

The genes are TRBV27 and TRBJ2-3, with D unclear. Germline-derived CDR1 and CDR2 are MNHEY and SMNVEV (reference sequence). The CDR3 length is 13 residues. V lost 5 bases, J lost 2 bases, and 8 bases lay in between. In DNA form, the CDR3 reads TGTGCCAGCAGTAACGAACTCACAGATACGCAGTATTTT. Residues: CASSNELTDTQYF.

This sequence joins TRBV6-5 and TRBJ2-2, with D possibly being TRBD1 (5 bases). The V and J ends lost 5 bases and 0 bases respectively, with 7 bases between them. CDR3 length equals 14 residues. CDR1 and CDR2 (germline): MNHEY, SVGAGI. The CDR3 region has the DNA TGTGCCAGCAGTCCGGACACGAACACCGGGGAGCTGTTTTTT. Protein sequence: CASSPDTNTGELFF.

The sample holds a few counts of this clone. The chain links TRBV28 to TRBJ1-1; 7 bases are a match to TRBD1. Trimming removed 6 bases from V and 7 bases from J; junction bases left unmatched: 8. The CDR3 spans 13 residues. Germline V CDR1 and CDR2: MDHEN, SYDVKM. CDR3 amino acids: CASRRRGPVEAFF. CDR3 coding DNA: TGTGCCAGCAGGAGGAGGGGGCCTGTTGAAGCTTTCTTT.

The chain carries TRBV7-3 and TRBJ2-1; TRBD1 aligns across 8 bases. The trim removed 5 bases at V and 7 bases at J, leaving 10 bases unmatched. The germline CDR1 and CDR2 sequences are SGHTA and FQGTGA. The CDR3 totals 15 residues. The chain's CDR3 is CASSERTGRGNEQFF. CDR3 sequence (DNA): TGTGCCAGCAGCGAAAGGACAGGGAGAGGGAATGAGCAGTTCTTC.

V gene TRBV30 combines with J gene TRBJ2-1; 8 bases fit TRBD2. V trimming: 4 bases; J trimming: 2 bases; junction bases outside the gene matches: 4. This CDR3 region has 14 residues. CDR1 and CDR2 from the germline V gene are GTSNPN and SVGIG (reference sequence). CDR3 sequence: CAWNYGGAYNEQFF. The CDR3 DNA reads TGTGCCTGGAATTACGGGGGGGCCTACAATGAGCAGTTCTTC. Full variable domain (remainder filled in from reference TRBV30 and TRBJ2-1): SQTIHQWPATLVQPVGSPLSLECTVEGTSNPNLYWYRQAAGRGLQLLFYSVGIGQISSEVPQNLSASRPQDRQFILSSKKLLLSDSGFYLCAWNYGGAYNEQFFGPGTRLTVL.

The chain recombines TRBV6-5 with TRBJ1-6; D is unresolved. The CDR3 has 12 amino acids. Germline CDR1 is MNHEY and CDR2 is SVGAGI. Trimming removed 0 bases at V and 10 bases at J, with 4 bases between. As DNA, the CDR3 is TGTGCCAGCAGTTACTCGAGGTCACCCCTCCACTTT. Protein sequence: CASSYSRSPLHF.

The V call is TRBV5-4, the J call TRBJ1-1; 7 nucleotides align to TRBD1. Germline CDR1 is SGHNT and CDR2 is YYREEE (reference sequence). The CDR3 totals 16 residues. V was pared by 3 bases and J by 0 bases, with 8 bases of the junction left unmatched. The CDR3 region has the DNA TGTGCCAGCAGCTCGGGCACAGGGGCCGTGAACACTGAAGCTTTCTTT. Protein: CASSSGTGAVNTEAFF.

The chain links TRBV9 to TRBJ2-7; 10 nucleotides match TRBD2. This CDR3 is 17 amino acids long. CDR1 is SGDLS, CDR2 YYNGEE, per germline. The trim removed 4 bases at V and 4 bases at J, leaving 14 bases unmatched. CDR3 protein: CASSSLLSGRLEYEQYF. CDR3 nucleotides: TGTGCCAGCAGCTCCCTTCTTAGCGGGAGGTTAGAATACGAGCAGTACTTC.